The rows below give T cell receptor beta chains drawn from one sample of a study of blood T cells in healthy people across ages. Via MiXCR, TCRdb re-called the 5' RACE reads, giving one row per CDR3 protein. Counted here are 1.4 million to 1.5 million distinct CDR3 sequences, 42% occurring once; the ten biggest clones make up 7.9%. The sequenced sample consisted of blood. These receptors all stem from a woman between 18 and 29 years old in good health. CDR3s include the opening cysteine and the closing phenylalanine or tryptophan. A D gene is named only where the DNA matches it firmly. The listing skips clone size in some rows; elsewhere it reads once, few, many or a size class.

V	D	size	CDR3
TRBV11-2	-	-	CASNYEQYF
TRBV9	-	-	CAGSVGNARTEAFF
TRBV25-1	TRBD1	-	CASSVPDRGIDEQYF
TRBV20-1	TRBD2	-	CSASDIAGHDNEQYF
TRBV20-1	-	-	CSASTGIYGYTF
TRBV10-1	TRBD2	-	CASSEGGGALNEQYF
TRBV4-1	-	-	CASSQDLKTYEQYF
TRBV18	TRBD2	-	CASSPYNSGRSTDTQYF
TRBV15	-	once	CATSRDLLGETNTEAFF
TRBV6-1	TRBD2	-	CASRSGTSGTRSYNEQFF
TRBV6-1	TRBD1	many	CASSEAAGQGTDTQYF
TRBV4-1	-	-	CASSRYSGGTESGNEQFF
TRBV10-3	TRBD1	-	CAISARDRGANQPQHF
TRBV29-1	-	few	CSVEMGNQETQYF
TRBV11-2	-	-	CASSPQIGGDYGYTF
TRBV3-1	TRBD2	-	CASSRTLAGGGDTQYF
TRBV27	-	-	CASSLSVYEKLFF
TRBV14	-	few	CVSSPRGTAQETQYF
TRBV30	-	few	CAWSRLYEQYF
TRBV20-1	-	-	CSAPDSGANVLTF
TRBV10-3	-	-	CAISPTTGSGNTIYF
TRBV10-2	-	many	CASSGDSNQPQHF
TRBV18	-	-	CASSPTSIVRTEAFF
TRBV28	-	-	CASSSRDRTESYNEQFF
TRBV6-5	-	few	CASSSLGQGSTDTQYF
TRBV10-3	-	few	CAIANSGSTETQYF
TRBV29-1	-	-	CSVENTEAYGYTF
TRBV24-1	-	-	CATSDFVADTQYF
TRBV6-2/TRBV6-3	-	-	CASSYPRGGLRNEQYF
TRBV7-8	TRBD2	few	CASSRTSGFPYEQYF
TRBV12-3/TRBV12-4	-	-	CASSPLTGKAYNEQFF
TRBV20-1	-	-	CSAPLSRALAKNIQYF
TRBV30	-	-	CAWSAEETQYF
TRBV6-6	-	few	CASSYLDPWTGELFF
TRBV20-1	-	many	CSARDRTLGLTYGYTF
TRBV4-1	-	-	CASSQVLLADQYF
TRBV29-1	-	once	CSVEGKDGMPPDTQYF
TRBV20-1	TRBD2	few	CSARAKWNSGSGEQYF
TRBV7-8	TRBD2	-	CASSLGRTSVGELFF
TRBV6-5	-	-	CASKAGLYYEQYF